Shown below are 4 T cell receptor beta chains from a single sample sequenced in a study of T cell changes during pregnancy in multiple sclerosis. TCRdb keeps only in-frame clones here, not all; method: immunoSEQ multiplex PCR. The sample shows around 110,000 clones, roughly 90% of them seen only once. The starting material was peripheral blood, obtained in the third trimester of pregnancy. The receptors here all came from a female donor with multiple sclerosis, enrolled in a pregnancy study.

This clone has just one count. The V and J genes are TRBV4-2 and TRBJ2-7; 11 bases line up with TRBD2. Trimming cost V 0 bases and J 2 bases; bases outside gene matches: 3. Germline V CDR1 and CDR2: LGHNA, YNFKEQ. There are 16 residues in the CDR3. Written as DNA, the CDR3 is TGTGCCAGCAGCCAAGACCTACTAGCGGGAGCCTACGAGCAGTACTTC. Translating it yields CASSQDLLAGAYEQYF.

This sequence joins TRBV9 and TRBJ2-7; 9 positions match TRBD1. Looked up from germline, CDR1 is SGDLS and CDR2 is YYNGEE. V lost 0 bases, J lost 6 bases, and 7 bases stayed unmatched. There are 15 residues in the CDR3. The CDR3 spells CASSVDGTGSREQYF. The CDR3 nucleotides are TGTGCCAGCAGCGTAGACGGGACAGGGTCGCGCGAGCAGTACTTC.

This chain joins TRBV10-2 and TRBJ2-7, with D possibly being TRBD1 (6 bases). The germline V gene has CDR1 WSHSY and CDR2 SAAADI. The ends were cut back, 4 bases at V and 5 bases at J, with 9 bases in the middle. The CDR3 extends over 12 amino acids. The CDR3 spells CASSGQVHEQYF. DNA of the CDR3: TGCGCCAGCAGTGGACAGGTCCACGAGCAGTACTTC.

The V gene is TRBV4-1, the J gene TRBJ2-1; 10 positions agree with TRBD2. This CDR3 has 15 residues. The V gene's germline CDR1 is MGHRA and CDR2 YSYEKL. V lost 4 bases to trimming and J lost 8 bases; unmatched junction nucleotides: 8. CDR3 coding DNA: TGCGCCAGCAGCCTGACTAGCGGGCGAGGCGATGAGCAGTTCTTC. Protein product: CASSLTSGRGDEQFF.